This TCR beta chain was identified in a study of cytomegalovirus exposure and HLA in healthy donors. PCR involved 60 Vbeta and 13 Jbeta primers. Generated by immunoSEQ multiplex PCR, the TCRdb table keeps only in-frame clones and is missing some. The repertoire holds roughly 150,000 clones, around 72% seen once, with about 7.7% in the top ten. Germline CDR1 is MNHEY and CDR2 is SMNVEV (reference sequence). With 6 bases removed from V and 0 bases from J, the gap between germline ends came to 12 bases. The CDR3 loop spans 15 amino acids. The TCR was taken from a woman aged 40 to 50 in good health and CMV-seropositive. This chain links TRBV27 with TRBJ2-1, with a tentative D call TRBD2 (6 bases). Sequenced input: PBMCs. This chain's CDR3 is CASSRWGDSYNEQFF. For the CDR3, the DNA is TGTGCCAGCAGCCGGTGGGGGGACTCCTACAATGAGCAGTTCTTC.